This TCR beta chain was sequenced in a study of Ad26.COV2.S vaccination and SARS-CoV-2 variants. Study as a whole: The COV1001 Ad26.COV2.S trial arm included the donor. Administration of Ad26.COV2.S was intramuscular, either once or twice 56 days apart. Study-wide results and caveats: In vaccinated individuals, spike-specific CD8+ and CD4+ T cell responses reportedly displayed substantial breadth. Breadth of non-spike TCRs did not differ between vaccinees and placebo recipients.

Produced via immunoSEQ multiplex PCR; TCRdb's table is partial and in-frame only. Of about 420,000 clones listed, around 89% were seen once; the top ten hold approximately 4%. Indicated treatment: approximately 18 received Ad26.COV2.S at low or high dose, single or two shots; several received placebo; per-sample allocation not given. Sampling took place 63 days after the first vaccine or placebo injection. V dropped 3 bases and J dropped 5 bases, with 8 bases sitting between them. The CDR3 is made up of 13 amino acids. CDR1 is GTSNPN and CDR2 is SVGIG in the germline V gene (reference sequence). Of note for this clone: Antigen specificity is unknown.

The chain has TRBV30 and TRBJ1-6, with unresolved D. Sequencing used peripheral blood, obtained in a trial of Ad26.COV2.S vaccine versus placebo. The sequence derives from a person between 18 and 60 years old who received the Ad26.COV2.S COVID-19 vaccine or a placebo. CDR3 DNA sequence: TGTGCCTGGAGGTTCAGTGATAATTCACCCCTCCACTTT. Translating gives CAWRFSDNSPLHF.